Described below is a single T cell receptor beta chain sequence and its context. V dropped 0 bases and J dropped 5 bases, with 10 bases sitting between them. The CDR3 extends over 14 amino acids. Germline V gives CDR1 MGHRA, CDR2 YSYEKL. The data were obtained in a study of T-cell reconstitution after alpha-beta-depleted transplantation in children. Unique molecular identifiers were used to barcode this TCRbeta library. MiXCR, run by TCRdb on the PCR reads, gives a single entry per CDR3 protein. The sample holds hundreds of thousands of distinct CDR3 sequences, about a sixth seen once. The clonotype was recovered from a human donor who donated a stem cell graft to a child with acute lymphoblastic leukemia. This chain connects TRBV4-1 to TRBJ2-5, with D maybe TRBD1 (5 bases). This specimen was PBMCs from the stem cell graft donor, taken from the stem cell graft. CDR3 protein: CASSQEPGLETQYF. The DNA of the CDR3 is TGCGCCAGCAGCCAAGAACCAGGGTTGGAGACCCAGTACTTC.